This is a list of T cell receptor beta chains from one sample in a study of lymphopenia after photon versus proton radiotherapy. Profiling relied on immunoSEQ multiplex PCR, and the TCRdb table lists in-frame clones only, not all of them. This table has 65,000 to 75,000 clones, 80% to 90% appearing once. This specimen was peripheral blood, taken from a patient treated with proton-based radiotherapy. These TCRs come from a man older than 75 with esophageal cancer. CDR3s include the opening cysteine and the closing phenylalanine or tryptophan. A D gene is named only where the DNA matches it firmly. A clone size is listed for some rows: how often the clone was seen (once, few, many), or a class if it is expanded.

j_call,d_call,clone_size,v_call,cdr3_aa,cdr3_nt
TRBJ2-3,NA,NA,TRBV7-8,CASSLGRGGQDTQYF,TGTGCCAGCAGCTTAGGGCGCGGGGGCCAGGATACGCAGTATTTT
TRBJ2-1,NA,NA,TRBV6-4,CASSDSSGEYNEQFF,TGTGCCAGCAGTGACTCGTCGGGGGAATACAATGAGCAGTTCTTC
TRBJ2-5,NA,NA,TRBV11-2,CASSLAVRETQYF,TGTGCCAGCAGCTTAGCGGTGAGGGAGACCCAGTACTTC
TRBJ2-7,NA,NA,TRBV30,CAWSVSGYVYEQYF,TGTGCCTGGAGTGTTTCGGGCTACGTTTACGAGCAGTACTTC
TRBJ1-2,NA,NA,TRBV10-3,CAISDPGRNYGYTF,TGTGCCATCAGTGATCCGGGCAGGAACTATGGCTACACCTTC
TRBJ2-7,TRBD2,few,TRBV6-7,CASSRPSPSGGPTYEQYF,TGTGCCAGCAGTCGCCCCTCTCCATCGGGAGGGCCGACCTACGAGCAGTACTTC
TRBJ1-1,TRBD1,NA,TRBV6-5,CASSVGQGARAFF,TGTGCCAGCAGTGTGGGGCAGGGGGCGCGGGCTTTCTTT
TRBJ2-7,NA,NA,TRBV9,CASSPGPDPSYEQYF,TGTGCCAGCAGCCCCGGGCCAGACCCCTCATACGAGCAGTACTTC
TRBJ2-3,TRBD1,NA,TRBV2,CASSELTGSTDTQYF,TGTGCCAGCAGCGAACTGACAGGGAGCACAGATACGCAGTATTTT
TRBJ2-3,TRBD2,once,TRBV6-1,CASSEDAGGGTDTQYF,TGTGCCAGCAGTGAAGATGCTGGGGGAGGGACAGATACGCAGTATTTT
TRBJ1-5,NA,NA,TRBV7-2,CASSRRSGRNQPQHF,TGTGCCAGCAGCCGAAGGAGCGGCCGCAATCAGCCCCAGCATTTT
TRBJ1-2,NA,NA,TRBV5-1,CASTPEIRPRRWDGYTF,TGCGCCAGCACCCCAGAGATCCGCCCTCGTCGATGGGACGGCTACACCTTC
TRBJ2-1,NA,NA,TRBV5-1,CASSLELGYNEQFF,TGCGCCAGCAGCTTGGAGTTGGGATACAATGAGCAGTTCTTC
TRBJ1-2,NA,NA,TRBV5-4,CASSAGGTQGHYGYTF,TGTGCCAGCAGCGCTGGGGGCACTCAAGGTCACTATGGCTACACCTTC
TRBJ2-5,TRBD1,NA,TRBV5-6,CASSFLDRVGTQYF,TGTGCCAGCAGCTTCCTGGACAGGGTAGGGACCCAGTACTTC
TRBJ2-1,TRBD1,NA,TRBV7-2,CASSPPTGVNEQFF,TGTGCCAGCAGCCCGCCGACAGGGGTGAATGAGCAGTTCTTC
TRBJ2-3,TRBD2,once,TRBV30,CAWSRLAGADTQYF,TGTGCCTGGAGTCGGCTAGCGGGAGCAGATACGCAGTATTTT
TRBJ2-1,NA,NA,TRBV7-2,CASSPSAGSYNEQFF,TGTGCCAGCAGTCCTTCGGCGGGCTCCTACAATGAGCAGTTCTTC